This TCR beta chain was documented in a study of T-cell memory formation after mild COVID-19. The CDR3 consists of 17 residues. The germline V gene encodes CDR1 MNHEY and CDR2 SMNVEV (reference sequence). The V gene lost 3 bases and the J gene lost 2 bases, with 18 bases spanning the gap. Each CDR3 protein is one row after TCRdb ran MiXCR on the 5' RACE reads. This table holds over 50,000 distinct CDR3 sequences, 9.3% found once. This clonotype was found many times. The chain recombines TRBV27 with TRBJ2-3; TRBD1 is a possible D gene (6 bases). Sample: PBMCs or a T cell subset sorted from them (not recorded which). The receptor's source is an adult woman who had mild COVID-19 (a few samples of this study predate the infection). Cell type and time point are not known. CDR3 sequence (DNA): TGTGCCAGCAGTTTCACTGGGGGCTCCCTCTTCACAGATACGCAGTATTTT. Protein product: CASSFTGGSLFTDTQYF.